The next 30 T cell receptor beta chains were all read from a single sample in a study of blood T cell repertoires in COVID-19. Sequencing was performed with immunoSEQ multiplex PCR; in TCRdb, only in-frame clones are kept and a portion is missing. There are around 380,000 clones in the sample; roughly 86% occur only once, and approximately 1.2% lies in the top ten. The sequencing sample was made of PBMCs or T cells enriched from blood (not recorded which). The receptors originated from a man between 25 and 39 years old who had recovered from COVID-19.

The chain combines TRBV7-3 with TRBJ2-1; 10 nucleotides line up with TRBD2. Germline CDR1 reads SGHTA; CDR2 reads FQGTGA. The length of the CDR3 is 15 residues. After removal of 5 bases from V and 3 bases from J, the junction contained 4 bases not matched to a gene. The CDR3 sequence: CASSKTSGFYNEQFF. The CDR3 bases are TGTGCCAGCAGCAAGACTAGCGGGTTCTACAATGAGCAGTTCTTC.

The V and J genes are TRBV10-3 and TRBJ1-5; the D gene is possibly TRBD1 (5 bases). The V and J ends lost 0 bases and 2 bases respectively, with 8 bases between them. The CDR3 is 15 amino acids. Germline CDR1 is ENHRY and CDR2 is SYGVKD. The CDR3 here is CAISESGQGNQPQHF. As DNA, the CDR3 is TGTGCCATCAGTGAGTCGGGGCAGGGCAATCAGCCCCAGCATTTT.

The rearrangement uses TRBV5-1 and TRBJ2-1; 12 nucleotides match TRBD2. The CDR3 consists of 16 residues. Germline loops: CDR1 SGHRS, CDR2 YFSETQ. V dropped 5 bases and J dropped 4; count of bases not matched to a gene: 7. DNA of the CDR3: TGCGCCAGCAGTCCCACTAGCGGGGGGCTTTACAATGAGCAGTTCTTC. It yields the protein CASSPTSGGLYNEQFF.

This clone has only one observation. J is TRBJ2-7 and V is TRBV10-2; D possibly corresponds to TRBD1 (6 bases). Germline loops: CDR1 WSHSY, CDR2 SAAADI. The CDR3 is made up of 15 amino acids. The V end was cut by 5 bases, the J end by 1 base, with 15 bases between. As DNA, the CDR3 is TGCGCCAGCAGTTTACAGGGAGTCACTTCCTACGAGCAGTACTTC. This translates into CASSLQGVTSYEQYF.

V usage is TRBV10-3 and J usage is TRBJ2-3; 7 bases are shared with TRBD2. In germline, CDR1 is ENHRY, CDR2 SYGVKD. The CDR3 consists of 14 residues. The V and J ends lost 10 bases and 5 bases, in that order; junction bases with no gene match: 12. As DNA, the CDR3 is TGTGCCACCATTGCCGGGGGGTCGAGAGATACGCAGTATTTT. It codes for CATIAGGSRDTQYF.

This chain uses TRBV19 with TRBJ1-1, with D hard to call. The germline V and J ends were trimmed by 5 bases and 1 base, with 8 bases remaining between them. Germline CDR1 reads LNHDA; CDR2 reads SQIVND (reference sequence). The CDR3 sequence is 13 residues long. The CDR3 nucleotides read TGTGCCAGTAGTTCCACACGGAACACTGAAGCTTTCTTT. As protein: CASSSTRNTEAFF.

This clone was detected a few times. The CDR3 sequence is CASRGSRGNEKLFF. The CDR3 nucleotides are TGTGCCAGCAGGGGCAGCAGGGGCAATGAAAAACTGTTTTTT. This chain links TRBV2 with TRBJ1-4; the D gene is possibly TRBD1 (6 bases). There are 14 residues in the CDR3. The V gene lost 6 bases and the J gene lost 5 bases, with 13 bases spanning the gap. CDR1 is SNHLY, CDR2 FYNNEI, per germline.

This clone was detected a few times. This sequence joins TRBV4-1 and TRBJ1-1, with unresolved D. CDR3 size: 10 residues. The germline V gene encodes CDR1 MGHRA and CDR2 YSYEKL. V shed 4 bases and J shed 10 bases, with 7 bases lying between them. Here the CDR3 DNA reads TGCGCCAGCAGCCCCCCCTTAGCTTTCTTT. Its protein product is CASSPPLAFF.

The rearrangement joins TRBV13 to TRBJ2-5; TRBD1 agrees at 8 bases. The CDR3 length is 15 residues. In germline, CDR1 is PRHDT, CDR2 FYEKMQ (reference sequence). V lost 5 bases, J lost 5 bases, and 10 bases stayed unmatched. This chain's CDR3 is CASSPRQGRAETQYF. The CDR3 bases are TGTGCCAGCAGCCCGCGACAGGGGCGAGCTGAGACCCAGTACTTC.

This sequence joins TRBV7-9 and TRBJ1-4; TRBD1 aligns across 9 bases. The CDR3 has 16 residues. Germline CDR1 reads SEHNR; CDR2 reads FQNEAQ (reference sequence). Losses at the gene ends were 5 bases for V and 3 bases for J; bases not matched to a gene: 7. The CDR3 DNA follows: TGTGCCAGCAGCCAGGGACAGGGCTGGGCTAATGAAAAACTGTTTTTT. Translation gives CASSQGQGWANEKLFF.

The chain carries TRBV7-9 and TRBJ1-2; TRBD1 matches at 8 bases. The CDR3 runs 13 residues. After removal of 2 bases from V and 6 bases from J, the junction contained 2 bases not matched to a gene. The germline V gene encodes CDR1 SEHNR and CDR2 FQNEAQ (reference sequence). The CDR3 DNA follows: TGTGCCAGCAGCTTAACAGGGGGGAATGGCTACACCTTC. Translation: CASSLTGGNGYTF.

This clone was counted once. The V and J genes are TRBV2 and TRBJ1-2, with a tentative D call TRBD1 (5 bases). Germline V gene lookup returns CDR1 SNHLY and CDR2 FYNNEI. V lost 7 bases, J lost 4 bases, and 13 bases lay in between. The CDR3 is 13 amino acids. For the CDR3, the DNA is TGTGCCAGCAATGGTGCCAGGGCCTATGGCTACACCTTC. Its translation: CASNGARAYGYTF.

This chain connects TRBV9 to TRBJ2-2; 7 nucleotides agree with TRBD2. This CDR3 has 14 amino acids. After removal of 3 bases from V and 2 bases from J, the junction contained 1 base not matched to a gene. CDR1 and CDR2 from the germline V gene are SGDLS and YYNGEE. CDR3 amino acids: CASSGTRNTGELFF. The CDR3 DNA follows: TGTGCCAGCAGCGGGACTAGAAACACCGGGGAGCTGTTTTTT.

As DNA, the CDR3 is TGTGCCAGCAGCTTAGGCACGGAGAACAATGAGCAGTTCTTC. It codes for CASSLGTENNEQFF. V is TRBV7-2 and J is TRBJ2-1; D is ambiguous. Trimming shortened V by 1 base and J by 5 bases, and 9 bases separated the two germline ends. Germline V gene data show CDR1 as SGHTA and CDR2 as FQGNSA. The CDR3 has 14 residues.

CDR3: CASSTPGSPYGYTF. CDR3 bases: TGTGCCAGCAGCACCCCAGGAAGCCCCTATGGCTACACCTTC. The chain combines TRBV7-9 with TRBJ1-2; D is unresolved. The V gene's germline CDR1 is SEHNR and CDR2 FQNEAQ (reference sequence). Trimming removed 5 bases at V and 4 bases at J, with 14 bases between. CDR3 size: 14 residues.

This chain joins TRBV5-4 and TRBJ2-3; 13 bases fit TRBD2. CDR1 SGHNT and CDR2 YYREEE come from the germline V gene (reference sequence). The trim removed 2 bases at V and 8 bases at J, leaving 5 bases unmatched. There are 15 residues in the CDR3. The CDR3 nucleotides read TGTGCCAGCAGCTTTGGGACTAGCGGGGCGGGTACGCAGTATTTT. Protein product: CASSFGTSGAGTQYF. The variable domain in full, with the rest retrieved from reference TRBV5-4 and TRBJ2-3, is ETGVTQSPTHLIKTRGQQVTLRCSSQSGHNTVSWYQQALGQGPQFIFQYYREEENGRGNFPPRFSGLQFPNYSSELNVNALELDDSALYLCASSFGTSGAGTQYFGPGTRLTVL.

Here the CDR3 DNA reads TGTGCCAGCTCACCTACCGGACAGGGGAATCAGCCCCAGCATTTT. Its translation: CASSPTGQGNQPQHF. J is TRBJ1-5 and V is TRBV18; the match to TRBD1 covers 9 bases. The germline CDR1 and CDR2 sequences are KGHSH and LQKENI. V dropped 3 bases and J dropped 4; count of bases not matched to a gene: 4. The CDR3 consists of 15 residues.

A note on this clone: The identical CDR3 is also encoded by other nucleotide sequences in the sample. The gene calls are TRBV30 and TRBJ2-3; 8 bases agree with TRBD2. The ends lost 3 bases at V and 0 bases at J; junction bases unmatched: 2. The CDR3 runs to 14 residues. Germline CDR1 reads GTSNPN; CDR2 reads SVGIG (reference sequence). CDR3 sequence (DNA): TGTGCCTGGAGCCGGGGGGGGAGCACAGATACGCAGTATTTT. Translating it yields CAWSRGGSTDTQYF.

This clone came up a few times. V and J are TRBV6-5 and TRBJ1-4, with D unresolved. This CDR3 comprises 11 residues. Trimming stripped 6 bases from V and 8 bases from J, with 7 bases between. Germline CDR1 is MNHEY and CDR2 is SVGAGI. The CDR3 loop reads CASSWREKLFF. Written as DNA, the CDR3 is TGTGCCAGCAGCTGGAGGGAAAAACTGTTTTTT.

This chain joins TRBV11-2 and TRBJ1-1, with 8 bases lining up with TRBD1. Germline V gene data show CDR1 as SGHAT and CDR2 as FQNNGV. V dropped 7 bases and J dropped 1; count of bases not matched to a gene: 5. The CDR3 extends over 14 amino acids. In DNA form, the CDR3 reads TGTGCCAGCAACGACAGGGGCGAGAACACTGAAGCTTTCTTT. Encoded protein: CASNDRGENTEAFF. Full variable domain (remainder filled in from reference TRBV11-2 and TRBJ1-1): EAGVAQSPRYKIIEKRQSVAFWCNPISGHATLYWYQQILGQGPKLLIQFQNNGVVDDSQLPKDRFSAERLKGVDSTLKIQPAKLEDSAVYLCASNDRGENTEAFFGQGTRLTVV.

V and J are TRBV7-9 and TRBJ2-5, with 9 bases identical to TRBD1. V dropped 5 bases and J dropped 3; count of bases not matched to a gene: 1. The CDR3 runs to 13 residues. Germline assignment: CDR1 SEHNR and CDR2 FQNEAQ (reference sequence). CDR3 region: CASSRTGEETQYF. The CDR3 DNA reads TGTGCCAGCAGCCGGACAGGGGAAGAGACCCAGTACTTC.

This CDR3 is CASSEGQSNSPLHF. CDR3 bases: TGTGCCAGCAGCGAGGGACAGTCGAATTCACCCCTCCACTTT. The rearrangement links TRBV11-3 to TRBJ1-6, with 7 bases fitting TRBD1. The V gene end was trimmed by 5 bases and the J gene end by 7 bases; junction bases not matched to a gene: 5. This CDR3 is built from 14 residues. The germline gives CDR1 SGHNT, CDR2 YENEEA. Filled out from reference TRBV11-3 and TRBJ1-6, the complete variable domain reads EAGVVQSPRYKIIEKKQPVAFWCNPISGHNTLYWYLQNLGQGPELLIRYENEEAVDDSQLPKDRFSAERLKGVDSTLKIQPAELGDSAVYLCASSEGQSNSPLHFGNGTRLTVT.

The J gene is TRBJ1-1, the V gene TRBV7-2; D perhaps matches TRBD1 (6 bases). The germline V gene has CDR1 SGHTA and CDR2 FQGNSA. The CDR3 spans 15 residues. V lost 3 bases and J lost 3, with 14 bases in between. The CDR3 reads CASSFRDTKYTEAFF. The CDR3 nucleotides are TGTGCCAGCAGCTTCCGGGACACCAAATACACTGAAGCTTTCTTT. Supplemented by reference TRBV7-2 and TRBJ1-1, the full variable domain reads GAGVSQSPSNKVTEKGKDVELRCDPISGHTALYWYRQSLGQGLEFLIYFQGNSAPDKSGLPSDRFSAERTGGSVSTLTIQRTQQEDSAVYLCASSFRDTKYTEAFFGQGTRLTVV.

The rearrangement uses TRBV2 and TRBJ1-1, with a tentative D call TRBD1 (5 bases). The ends were cut back, 8 bases at V and 5 bases at J, with 12 bases in the middle. The CDR3 loop spans 12 amino acids. CDR1 is SNHLY, CDR2 FYNNEI, per germline. CDR3 in DNA: TGTGCCAGCGGCCGTGGGGGGACTGAAGCTTTCTTT. This codes for CASGRGGTEAFF. The full variable domain, with the rest looked up from reference TRBV2 and TRBJ1-1, is EPEVTQTPSHQVTQMGQEVILRCVPISNHLYFYWYRQILGQKVEFLVSFYNNEISEKSEIFDDQFSVERPDGSNFTLKIRSTKLEDSAMYFCASGRGGTEAFFGQGTRLTVV.

The gene calls are TRBV11-2 and TRBJ1-3; 12 nucleotides agree with TRBD1. Germline V lookup: CDR1 SGHAT, CDR2 FQNNGV. CDR3 length: 16 residues. Trimming cost V 8 bases and J 1 base; bases outside gene matches: 6. The CDR3 nucleotides read TGTGCCAGCGGGACAGGGGGCATGGGTTCTGGAAACACCATATATTTT. It encodes CASGTGGMGSGNTIYF.

Written as DNA, the CDR3 is TGTGCCAACGGACGGGAGAGGAACACCGGGGAGCTGTTTTTT. This sequence encodes CANGRERNTGELFF. This chain uses TRBV18 with TRBJ2-2; D possibly corresponds to TRBD2 (6 bases). Trimming left V 10 bases short and J 1 base short, with 13 bases between. The CDR3 totals 14 residues. Germline V CDR1 and CDR2: KGHSH, LQKENI.

The chain recombines TRBV25-1 with TRBJ1-1, with TRBD1 matching 7 bases. In germline, CDR1 is MGHDK, CDR2 SYGVNS. The CDR3 contains 15 residues. Germline trimming cut 6 bases from V and 1 base from J; bases unmatched to any gene: 8. CDR3: CASRETGAGNTEAFF. The CDR3 DNA is TGTGCCAGCAGGGAAACAGGGGCCGGGAACACTGAAGCTTTCTTT.

The V and J genes are TRBV19 and TRBJ1-2; D not certain. The CDR3 sequence is 13 residues long. CDR1 LNHDA and CDR2 SQIVND come from the germline V gene (reference sequence). The V gene lost 2 bases and the J gene lost 4 bases, with 8 bases spanning the gap. The CDR3 region is CASSIPGSYGYTF. Here the CDR3 DNA reads TGTGCCAGTAGTATACCGGGGAGCTATGGCTACACCTTC. The variable domain in full, with the rest retrieved from reference TRBV19 and TRBJ1-2, is DGGITQSPKYLFRKEGQNVTLSCEQNLNHDAMYWYRQDPGQGLRLIYYSQIVNDFQKGDIAEGYSVSREKKESFPLTVTSAQKNPTAFYLCASSIPGSYGYTFGSGTRLTVV.

The CDR3 DNA sequence: TGTGCCAGCAGCGCGACAGGGGGGAGAGTAGGAAACACCATATATTTT. This encodes CASSATGGRVGNTIYF. The chain employs TRBV9 and TRBJ1-3, with TRBD1 matching 9 bases. The V gene end was trimmed by 3 bases and the J gene end by 4 bases; junction bases not matched to a gene: 8. Germline values: CDR1 SGDLS, CDR2 YYNGEE. The CDR3 consists of 16 residues. Drawing the rest from reference TRBV9 and TRBJ1-3, the complete variable domain is DSGVTQTPKHLITATGQRVTLRCSPRSGDLSVYWYQQSLDQGLQFLIQYYNGEERAKGNILERFSAQQFPDLHSELNLSSLELGDSALYFCASSATGGRVGNTIYFGEGSWLTVV.

A note on this clone: Other nucleotide sequences from this sample produce the same CDR3. The chain couples TRBV19 to TRBJ2-7; TRBD1 aligns across 9 bases. J was trimmed by 2 bases and V by 5 bases; bases with no gene match: 4. CDR1 is LNHDA, CDR2 SQIVND, per germline (reference sequence). The CDR3 is made up of 14 amino acids. The CDR3 region has the DNA TGTGCCAGTAGTCCGGGACAGGGAGCCTACGAGCAGTACTTC. It is translated as CASSPGQGAYEQYF.